Following are 14 T cell receptor beta chains from one sample sequenced in a study of shared clonotypes between healthy human individuals. Only in-frame clones appear in the TCRdb table, and some are missing; sequencing was by immunoSEQ multiplex PCR. The sample records more than 2 million clones, around 93% being singletons. CD45RO-negative, CCR7-positively selected cells formed the naive CD8 fraction, excluding terminally differentiated effector memory CD45RA+ cells. The specimen sequenced was naive CD8+ T cells from PBMCs. These TCRs come from a man aged 18 to 30 in good health. Some clones in this sample may be carry-over from other donors' samples.

This clone was counted only a few times. The rearrangement links TRBV27 to TRBJ1-1; perhaps TRBD1 as D (6 bases). Per the germline V gene, CDR1 is MNHEY and CDR2 is SMNVEV (reference sequence). This CDR3 has 15 amino acids. Trimming cost V 9 bases and J 0 bases, with 17 bases left between them. The DNA of the CDR3 is TGTGCCAGTACCTACAGGGTGGGCATGAACACTGAAGCTTTCTTT. Amino acid sequence: CASTYRVGMNTEAFF.

The rearrangement joins TRBV29-1 to TRBJ1-2, with a possible D match to TRBD1 (6 bases). Germline CDR1 reads SQVTM; CDR2 reads ANQGSEA. The CDR3 is 13 amino acids. The germline V and J ends were trimmed by 7 bases and 8 bases, with 20 bases remaining between them. The CDR3 reads CSGQVGGAWGYTF. In DNA form, the CDR3 reads TGCAGCGGGCAAGTGGGGGGCGCTTGGGGCTACACCTTC. Filled out from reference TRBV29-1 and TRBJ1-2, the complete variable domain reads SAVISQKPSRDICQRGTSLTIQCQVDSQVTMMFWYRQQPGQSLTLIATANQGSEATYESGFVIDKFPISRPNLTFSTLTVSNMSPEDSSIYLCSGQVGGAWGYTFGSGTRLTVV.

This rearrangement joins TRBV27 to TRBJ2-7; 8 bases fit TRBD1. This CDR3 region has 13 residues. V shed 3 bases and J 6 bases; nucleotides not matched to a gene: 4. Germline loops: CDR1 MNHEY, CDR2 SMNVEV (reference sequence). The CDR3 loop is CASSFFRGLEQYF. The CDR3 nucleotides read TGTGCCAGCAGTTTCTTCAGGGGGCTCGAGCAGTACTTC.

V is TRBV7-9 and J is TRBJ2-1, with a possible D match to TRBD2 (5 bases). Germline CDR1 reads SEHNR; CDR2 reads FQNEAQ (reference sequence). V lost 4 bases and J lost 3, with 13 bases in between. CDR3 length: 15 residues. Written as DNA, the CDR3 is TGTGCCAGCAGCTCGGGCCCGGCGGGCTACAATGAGCAGTTCTTC. This encodes CASSSGPAGYNEQFF.

In nucleotides, the CDR3 is TGTGCCAGCAGCTTAGTCCCGGGGCTTATAAATCAGCCCCAGCATTTT. This sequence encodes CASSLVPGLINQPQHF. This chain connects TRBV7-7 to TRBJ1-5; a possible D gene is TRBD1 (5 bases). Between the trimmed V and J ends, which lost 1 base and 4 bases, there was a span of 14 bases. Germline V gene lookup returns CDR1 SSHAT and CDR2 FNYEAQ (reference sequence). The CDR3 runs to 16 residues.

The chain combines TRBV9 with TRBJ2-1; 11 bases align to TRBD2. The junction had 10 bases not matched to a gene; V was cut back by 0 bases and J by 8 bases. Germline V gives CDR1 SGDLS, CDR2 YYNGEE. This CDR3 region has 17 residues. CDR3: CASSVASGTSGWHEQFF. The CDR3 bases are TGTGCCAGCAGCGTAGCTTCAGGGACTAGCGGCTGGCATGAGCAGTTCTTC. Filled out from reference TRBV9 and TRBJ2-1, the complete variable domain reads DSGVTQTPKHLITATGQRVTLRCSPRSGDLSVYWYQQSLDQGLQFLIQYYNGEERAKGNILERFSAQQFPDLHSELNLSSLELGDSALYFCASSVASGTSGWHEQFFGPGTRLTVL.

The J gene is TRBJ2-5, the V gene TRBV27, with D possibly TRBD2 on 6 matching bases. The CDR3 sequence is 15 residues long. Germline V gene data show CDR1 as MNHEY and CDR2 as SMNVEV (reference sequence). The germline V and J ends were trimmed by 2 bases and 0 bases, with 10 bases remaining between them. The CDR3 region has the DNA TGTGCCAGCAGTTTACGGGCGGGAAACCAAGAGACCCAGTACTTC. This sequence encodes CASSLRAGNQETQYF.

As for this clone: No DNA is shown, since the ends of the CDR3 on it are uncertain; the CDR3 is the one TCRdb lists. The genes are TRBV28 and TRBJ2-7; the table's TRBD2 call for D was not verified on the DNA. The CDR3 sequence runs 15 residues, both termini included. Germline assignment: CDR1 MDHEN and CDR2 SYDVKM. CDR3 protein: CASSLFGPGLYEQYF.

The chain couples TRBV28 to TRBJ1-1, with D perhaps TRBD1 (5 bases). The length of the CDR3 is 14 residues. The V end was cut by 6 bases, the J end by 6 bases, with 17 bases between. Germline V lookup: CDR1 MDHEN, CDR2 SYDVKM. The CDR3 nucleotides are TGTGCCAGCAGCCTTTTACCGCAGGGCCCTGAAGCTTTCTTT. Translation gives CASSLLPQGPEAFF. Full variable domain (rest looked up from reference TRBV28 and TRBJ1-1): DVKVTQSSRYLVKRTGEKVFLECVQDMDHENMFWYRQDPGLGLRLIYFSYDVKMKEKGDIPEGYSVSREKKERFSLILESASTNQTSMYLCASSLLPQGPEAFFGQGTRLTVV.

This chain joins TRBV19 and TRBJ1-1, with D possibly being TRBD1 (5 bases). V shed 8 bases and J shed 5 bases, with 12 bases lying between them. In germline, CDR1 is LNHDA, CDR2 SQIVND (reference sequence). CDR3 size: 12 residues. The CDR3 protein is CASWSGGTEAFF. In nucleotides, the CDR3 is TGTGCCAGTTGGTCGGGGGGAACTGAAGCTTTCTTT.

This sequence joins TRBV7-9 and TRBJ2-2; D is ambiguous. In germline, CDR1 is SEHNR, CDR2 FQNEAQ (reference sequence). V was pared by 1 base and J by 5 bases, with 20 bases between. This CDR3 region has 18 residues. For the CDR3, the DNA is TGTGCCAGCAGCTTAGTAAACAGACGACTCTTTGGGACCGGGGAGCTGTTTTTT. This translates into CASSLVNRRLFGTGELFF.

The V and J genes are TRBV6-6 and TRBJ1-5; TRBD1 is a possible D gene (5 bases). V was trimmed by 6 bases and J by 0 bases, leaving 9 bases between them. Germline-derived CDR1 and CDR2 are MNHNY and SVGAGI (reference sequence). The CDR3 sequence is 14 residues long. Here the CDR3 DNA reads TGTGCCAGCAGCCCCCAGGGTAGCAATCAGCCCCAGCATTTT. Protein product: CASSPQGSNQPQHF.

V usage is TRBV7-9 and J usage is TRBJ1-3; D call uncertain. Germline CDR1 and CDR2: SEHNR and FQNEAQ (reference sequence). The CDR3 is 15 amino acids. The ends were cut back, 4 bases at V and 4 bases at J, with 14 bases in the middle. In DNA, the CDR3 is TGTGCCAGCAGCTCCAGCCCTTTGGGGGGAAACACCATATATTTT. It is translated as CASSSSPLGGNTIYF.

Remarks on this clone: A read error may produce the germline difference seen at one junction end. The V and J genes are TRBV11-3 and TRBJ2-2; a possible D gene is TRBD2 (5 bases). The CDR3 spans 17 residues. Germline V gene sequence: CDR1 SGHNT, CDR2 YENEEA. CDR3 sequence reads: CASSLGTSALNTGKLFF. CDR3 sequence (DNA): TGTGCCAGCAGCTTAGGGACGTCGGCGCTGAACACCGGGAAGCTGTTTTTT.